This T cell receptor (beta chain) was obtained from a study of PD-1 blockade in classical Hodgkin lymphoma. CDR1 is MNHNS, CDR2 SASEGT, per germline. The CDR3 is 15 residues long. V dropped 0 bases and J dropped 5 bases, with 13 bases sitting between them. Time point meaning: cycle 4 day 1 (C4D1), after five to seven weeks of nivolumab. All trial patients relapsed after autologous stem cell transplantation. Profiled with immunoSEQ multiplex PCR; TCRdb holds only in-frame clones, not every one. The sample records some 30,000 clones, 65% to 85% being singletons. The V and J genes are TRBV6-1 and TRBJ1-1; D remains ambiguous. The receptor's source is a human donor with classical Hodgkin lymphoma. Here the sequenced sample was peripheral blood mononuclear cells (PBMCs), taken before the fourth cycle of nivolumab. CDR3 nucleotide sequence: TGTGCCAGCAGTGAAGCTTTACTGAGTTGGACTGAAGCTTTCTTT. It specifies CASSEALLSWTEAFF.